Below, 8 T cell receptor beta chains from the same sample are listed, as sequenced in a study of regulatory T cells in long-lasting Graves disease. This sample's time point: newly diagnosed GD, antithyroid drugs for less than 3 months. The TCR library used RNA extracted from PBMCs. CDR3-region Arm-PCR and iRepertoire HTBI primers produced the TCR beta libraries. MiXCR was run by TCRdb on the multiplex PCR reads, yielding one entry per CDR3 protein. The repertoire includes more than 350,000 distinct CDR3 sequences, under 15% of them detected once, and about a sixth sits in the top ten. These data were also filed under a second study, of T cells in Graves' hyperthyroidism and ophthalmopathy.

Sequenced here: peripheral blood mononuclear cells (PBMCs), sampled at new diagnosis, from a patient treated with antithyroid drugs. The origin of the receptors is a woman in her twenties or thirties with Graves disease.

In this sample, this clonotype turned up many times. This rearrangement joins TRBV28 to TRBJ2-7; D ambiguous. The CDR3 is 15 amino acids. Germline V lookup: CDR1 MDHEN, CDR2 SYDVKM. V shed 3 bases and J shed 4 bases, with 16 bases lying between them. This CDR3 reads CASSLNLVVTYEQYF. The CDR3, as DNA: TGTGCCAGCAGTTTGAACCTAGTGGTCACGTACGAGCAGTACTTC.

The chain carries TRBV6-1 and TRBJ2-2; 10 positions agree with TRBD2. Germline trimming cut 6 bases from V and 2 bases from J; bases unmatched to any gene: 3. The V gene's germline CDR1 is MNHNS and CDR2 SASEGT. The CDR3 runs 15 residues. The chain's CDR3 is CASSASGGNTGELFF. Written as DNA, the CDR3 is TGTGCCAGCAGCGCTAGCGGGGGAAACACCGGGGAGCTGTTTTTT.

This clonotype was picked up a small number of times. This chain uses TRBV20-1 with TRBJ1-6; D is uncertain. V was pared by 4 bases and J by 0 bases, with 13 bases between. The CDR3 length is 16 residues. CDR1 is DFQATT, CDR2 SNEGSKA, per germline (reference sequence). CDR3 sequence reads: CSANVGLSSYNSPLHF. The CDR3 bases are TGCAGTGCTAACGTTGGGTTAAGCTCCTATAATTCACCCCTCCACTTT.

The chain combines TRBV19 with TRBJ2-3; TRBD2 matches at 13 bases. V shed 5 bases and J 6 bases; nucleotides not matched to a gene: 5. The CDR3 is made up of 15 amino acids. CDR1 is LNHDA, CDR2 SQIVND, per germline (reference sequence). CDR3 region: CASSATSGRMDTQYF. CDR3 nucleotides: TGTGCCAGTAGTGCGACTAGCGGGAGGATGGATACGCAGTATTTT. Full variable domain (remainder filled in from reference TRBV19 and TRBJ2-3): DGGITQSPKYLFRKEGQNVTLSCEQNLNHDAMYWYRQDPGQGLRLIYYSQIVNDFQKGDIAEGYSVSREKKESFPLTVTSAQKNPTAFYLCASSATSGRMDTQYFGPGTRLTVL.

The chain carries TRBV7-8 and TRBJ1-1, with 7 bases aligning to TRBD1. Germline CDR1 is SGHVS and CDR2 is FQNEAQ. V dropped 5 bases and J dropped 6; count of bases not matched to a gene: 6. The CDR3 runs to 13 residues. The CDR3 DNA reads TGTGCCAGCAGCCAAGACAGGGTGGCTGAAGCTTTCTTT. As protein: CASSQDRVAEAFF.

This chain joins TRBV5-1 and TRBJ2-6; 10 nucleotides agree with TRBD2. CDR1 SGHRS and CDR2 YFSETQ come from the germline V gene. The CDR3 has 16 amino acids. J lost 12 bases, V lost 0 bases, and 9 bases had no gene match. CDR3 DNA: TGCGCCAGCAGCTTGGCCCTCAGCGGGAGGGGCCCCGTCCTGACTTTC. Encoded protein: CASSLALSGRGPVLTF.

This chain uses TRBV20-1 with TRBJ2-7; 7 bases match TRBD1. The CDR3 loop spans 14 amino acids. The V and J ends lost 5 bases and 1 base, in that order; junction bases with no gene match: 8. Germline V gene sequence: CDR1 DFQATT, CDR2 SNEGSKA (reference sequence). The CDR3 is CSADRDSLSYEQYF. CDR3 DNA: TGCAGTGCTGACCGGGACAGCCTTTCCTACGAGCAGTACTTC.

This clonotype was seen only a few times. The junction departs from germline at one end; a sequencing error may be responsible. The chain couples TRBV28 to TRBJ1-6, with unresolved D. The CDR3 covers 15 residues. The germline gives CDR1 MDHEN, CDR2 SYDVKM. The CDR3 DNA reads TGTGTCAGCAGTAAGAATCGGCCGGTTAATTCACCCCTCCACTTT. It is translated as CVSSKNRPVNSPLHF.